Listed here are 17 T cell receptor beta chains from one sample, sequenced in a study of cytomegalovirus exposure and HLA in healthy donors. Use of 60 Vbeta and 13 Jbeta primers characterized the PCR. The protocol was immunoSEQ multiplex PCR, while the TCRdb copy is restricted to in-frame clones and leaves out a portion. The table includes about 170,000 clones, around 78% detected once. The sample comprised PBMCs. The receptors shown here come from a woman aged 30 to 39 in good health and CMV-seropositive.

This clone showed up just once. The chain has TRBV7-8 and TRBJ1-1; no clear D. This CDR3 comprises 13 residues. Germline assignment: CDR1 SGHVS and CDR2 FQNEAQ. Trimming left V 1 base short and J 1 base short, with 4 bases between. The CDR3 here is CASSLDRNTEAFF. The CDR3 DNA is TGTGCCAGCAGCTTAGACAGGAACACTGAAGCTTTCTTT.

The rearrangement joins TRBV7-2 to TRBJ2-1, with 9 bases fitting TRBD2. The V segment lost 3 bases and the J segment 6 bases; nucleotides outside the gene matches: 9. Germline-derived CDR1 and CDR2 are SGHTA and FQGNSA. CDR3 length equals 16 residues. The CDR3 spells CASSFNGRGGVNEQFF. The CDR3 DNA reads as TGTGCCAGCAGCTTTAATGGGCGGGGGGGTGTCAATGAGCAGTTCTTC.

This clone came up once. The chain is built from TRBV10-1 and TRBJ1-1, with D possibly being TRBD1 (6 bases). Germline CDR1 and CDR2: WNHNN and SYGVQD (reference sequence). The CDR3 consists of 14 residues. V was cut by 2 bases and J by 0 bases, with 7 bases left in between. The CDR3 nucleotides read TGCGCCAGCAGTGAGACAGGGCTGAACACTGAAGCTTTCTTT. Protein: CASSETGLNTEAFF.

This clone was observed a few times. This chain uses TRBV30 with TRBJ1-3; 7 nucleotides match TRBD1. This CDR3 spans 15 amino acids. Germline CDR1 GTSNPN, CDR2 SVGIG (reference sequence). After removal of 0 bases from V and 2 bases from J, the junction contained 4 bases not matched to a gene. The CDR3 sequence is CAWSVETGPGNTIYF. Here the CDR3 DNA reads TGTGCCTGGAGTGTAGAGACAGGGCCTGGAAACACCATATATTTT.

This clone was seen more than once but under ten times. J is TRBJ2-1 and V is TRBV5-6; 9 positions agree with TRBD2. The CDR3 totals 16 residues. Trimming took 0 bases from V and 2 from J; bases not matched to a gene: 3. Germline-derived CDR1 and CDR2 are SGHDT and YYEEEE. The chain's CDR3 is CASSLGRGGTYNEQFF. The CDR3, as DNA: TGTGCCAGCAGCTTGGGGCGGGGGGGTACCTACAATGAGCAGTTCTTC.

The rearrangement uses TRBV6-5 and TRBJ1-3; a possible D gene is TRBD1 (5 bases). CDR1 is MNHEY and CDR2 is SVGAGI in the germline V gene. The V gene lost 5 bases and the J gene lost 1 base, with 9 bases spanning the gap. The CDR3 is 14 residues long. The CDR3 reads CASSPTASGNTIYF. CDR3 in DNA: TGTGCCAGCAGTCCGACAGCTTCTGGAAACACCATATATTTT.

The chain recombines TRBV2 with TRBJ2-3; 7 nucleotides agree with TRBD1. The CDR3 has 14 residues. Per the germline V gene, CDR1 is SNHLY and CDR2 is FYNNEI. The V segment lost 4 bases and the J segment 4 bases; nucleotides outside the gene matches: 5. CDR3 in amino acids: CASSATGVADTQYF. CDR3 DNA sequence: TGTGCCAGCAGTGCTACAGGGGTCGCAGATACGCAGTATTTT.

This chain uses TRBV7-8 with TRBJ2-7, with 9 bases lining up with TRBD1. The germline CDR1 and CDR2 sequences are SGHVS and FQNEAQ. The junction had 3 bases not matched to a gene; V was cut back by 0 bases and J by 9 bases. This CDR3 region has 13 residues. The CDR3 DNA follows: TGTGCCAGCAGCTTAGCGGGACAGGGCGTGCAGTACTTC. This translates into CASSLAGQGVQYF.

This chain links TRBV27 with TRBJ2-5; 10 bases map to TRBD1. CDR3 length: 15 amino acids. V was clipped by 5 bases and J by 3 bases; unmatched bases: 6. The germline gives CDR1 MNHEY, CDR2 SMNVEV (reference sequence). DNA for the CDR3: TGTGCCAGCAGTAAACCGGGACAGGGGAAAGAGACCCAGTACTTC. Protein: CASSKPGQGKETQYF.

The CDR3 spells CASSQDLLGLSGELFF. The CDR3 region has the DNA TGTGCCAGCAGCCAAGATCTTTTGGGACTCTCCGGGGAGCTGTTTTTT. The rearrangement links TRBV14 to TRBJ2-2; the D gene is possibly TRBD2 (6 bases). The germline V gene has CDR1 SGHDN and CDR2 FVKESK. V was clipped by 0 bases and J by 6 bases, with 14 bases between them. The CDR3 loop spans 16 amino acids.

The gene calls are TRBV28 and TRBJ2-5; 8 nucleotides agree with TRBD2. Germline V gene data show CDR1 as MDHEN and CDR2 as SYDVKM. There are 14 residues in the CDR3. J gave up 2 bases and V 5 bases, and 4 bases lay outside the gene matches. The CDR3 DNA sequence: TGTGCCAGCAGTGGCGGGGGGTCTCAAGAGACCCAGTACTTC. Its protein is CASSGGGSQETQYF.

This clone turned up a few times. At the DNA level, this CDR3 is encoded by other sequences in the same sample as well. The chain uses TRBV30 and TRBJ1-1, with D possibly being TRBD1 (5 bases). This CDR3 has 13 amino acids. CDR1 is GTSNPN, CDR2 SVGIG, per germline (reference sequence). Deletions cut 1 base from V and 2 bases from J, with 8 bases between. The CDR3 DNA reads TGTGCCTGGAGTGGACAGCTTAACACTGAAGCTTTCTTT. Translated: CAWSGQLNTEAFF.

Turning to this clone: Other nucleotide sequences in the sample specify the same CDR3. The rearrangement uses TRBV28 and TRBJ1-1; 7 nucleotides line up with TRBD1. The CDR3 extends over 14 amino acids. The V segment lost 6 bases and the J segment 1 base; nucleotides outside the gene matches: 5. The germline gives CDR1 MDHEN, CDR2 SYDVKM. CDR3 in amino acids: CASSLGQKNTEAFF. CDR3 bases: TGTGCCAGCAGCCTGGGACAGAAGAACACTGAAGCTTTCTTT.

The chain has TRBV6-5 and TRBJ2-3, with D possibly TRBD2 on 5 matching bases. V was trimmed by 4 bases and J by 1 base, leaving 9 bases between them. Germline V lookup: CDR1 MNHEY, CDR2 SVGAGI. The CDR3 length is 14 residues. The CDR3 DNA follows: TGTGCCAGCAGTTCATTCGGGGGCACAGATACGCAGTATTTT. Translation: CASSSFGGTDTQYF.

The V and J genes are TRBV6-5 and TRBJ2-2, with TRBD2 as a possible D gene (5 bases). Per the germline V gene, CDR1 is MNHEY and CDR2 is SVGAGI. CDR3 size: 14 residues. V shed 6 bases and J shed 4 bases, with 12 bases lying between them. CDR3 region: CASRRTSGTGELFF. Here the CDR3 DNA reads TGTGCCAGCAGACGTACTAGTGGCACCGGGGAGCTGTTTTTT.

In nucleotides, the CDR3 is TGTGCCAGTTCATATCCTCGGACAGGTAACACTGAAGCTTTCTTT. Translation gives CASSYPRTGNTEAFF. This sequence joins TRBV19 and TRBJ1-1; 7 nucleotides align to TRBD1. There are 15 residues in the CDR3. Germline trimming cut 8 bases from V and 2 bases from J; bases unmatched to any gene: 11. Germline V CDR1 and CDR2: LNHDA, SQIVND (reference sequence).

This clone was counted a few times. The chain is built from TRBV19 and TRBJ2-2; the D gene is possibly TRBD1 (5 bases). This CDR3 region has 15 residues. Germline CDR1 reads LNHDA; CDR2 reads SQIVND (reference sequence). The germline V and J ends were trimmed by 2 bases and 6 bases, with 13 bases remaining between them. This chain's CDR3 is CASSITVGPAGELFF. CDR3 nucleotide sequence: TGTGCCAGTAGTATAACCGTGGGGCCGGCCGGGGAGCTGTTTTTT.